This TCR beta chain was identified in a study of shared clonotypes between healthy human individuals. Comments on this clone: The sample contains more than one DNA sequence encoding this CDR3.

Naive CD8 populations comprised CD45RO-negative cells positively selected for CCR7, excluding terminally differentiated effector memory CD45RA+ cells. CDR3 length: 12 amino acids. With 2 bases removed from V and 2 bases from J, the gap between germline ends came to 4 bases. Germline-derived CDR1 and CDR2 are MNHEY and SVGAGI. Assay: immunoSEQ multiplex PCR; the TCRdb copy retains only in-frame clones and omits some. The data show fewer than 1 million clones, 95% to 97% seen once. The chain carries TRBV6-5 and TRBJ2-7; D is unresolved. Sequencing used naive CD8+ T cells sorted from blood. The clonotype was recovered from a man aged 25 to 40 in good health. CDR3 DNA: TGTGCCAGCAGTTACGGGCCCTACGAGCAGTACTTC. Its protein product is CASSYGPYEQYF.